The next 2 T cell receptor beta chains were all read from a single sample in a study of OX40 agonist ivuxolimab in advanced cancers. Sequencing used immunoSEQ multiplex PCR; TCRdb keeps in-frame clones, though not all of them. The sample carries roughly 30,000 clones, 88% recorded once. The sample was CD4+ or CD8+ T cells sorted from blood, taken in a trial of the OX40 agonist ivuxolimab. Receptors originate from an adult with an advanced solid tumor such as melanoma, head and neck, liver or kidney cancer.

This chain uses TRBV28 with TRBJ2-1, with D perhaps TRBD1 (6 bases). The germline gives CDR1 MDHEN, CDR2 SYDVKM. V was trimmed by 3 bases and J by 4 bases, leaving 13 bases between them. The CDR3 consists of 15 residues. The CDR3: CASSFMGAHYNEQFF. CDR3 nucleotide sequence: TGTGCCAGCAGTTTTATGGGGGCGCATTACAATGAGCAGTTCTTC.

This chain links TRBV27 with TRBJ1-4, with 11 bases identical to TRBD1. V lost 3 bases, J lost 7 bases, and 4 bases stayed unmatched. The germline V gene encodes CDR1 MNHEY and CDR2 SMNVEV (reference sequence). The CDR3 sequence is 15 residues long. CDR3 sequence: CASSFSGTGGEKLFF. CDR3 in DNA: TGTGCCAGCAGTTTTTCCGGGACAGGGGGTGAAAAACTGTTTTTT.